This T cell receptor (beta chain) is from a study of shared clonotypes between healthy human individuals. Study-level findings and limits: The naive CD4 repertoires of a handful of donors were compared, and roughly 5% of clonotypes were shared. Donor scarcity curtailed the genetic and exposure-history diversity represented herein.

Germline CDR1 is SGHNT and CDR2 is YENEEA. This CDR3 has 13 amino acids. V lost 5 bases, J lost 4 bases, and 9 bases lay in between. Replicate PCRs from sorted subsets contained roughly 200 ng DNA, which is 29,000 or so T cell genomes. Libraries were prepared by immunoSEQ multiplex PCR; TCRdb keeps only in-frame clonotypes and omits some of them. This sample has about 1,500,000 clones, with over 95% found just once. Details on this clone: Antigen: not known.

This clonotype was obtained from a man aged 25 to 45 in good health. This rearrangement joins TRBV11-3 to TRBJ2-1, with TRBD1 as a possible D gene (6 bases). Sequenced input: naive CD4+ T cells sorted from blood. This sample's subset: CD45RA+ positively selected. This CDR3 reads CASSTDRYNEQFF. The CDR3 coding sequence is TGTGCCAGCAGCACCGACAGGTACAATGAGCAGTTCTTC.